The 11 T cell receptor beta chains in this list originate from one sample, sequenced in a study of technical replicates of blood from a handful of donors (dated 2017 in TCRdb). The method was the immunoSEQ multiplex PCR assay. Sourced from immuneACCESS, this table was stored by TCRdb with only in-frame sequences that have V and J called. A share of the clones is absent; for the studies checked, an unresolved V gene accounts for under half, and the remainder has no known explanation. In this sample the table shows 11,000 to 15,000 clones, almost 85% of which occur a single time. The ten largest clonotypes hold approximately 10% of the sample. Source material: PBMCs. These receptors were obtained from a human donor in good health.

The rearrangement uses TRBV5-1 and TRBJ2-3, with 14 bases matching TRBD2. Germline V gene sequence: CDR1 SGHRS, CDR2 YFSETQ. After removal of 4 bases from V and 6 bases from J, the junction contained 13 bases not matched to a gene. This CDR3 is 18 amino acids long. The DNA for the CDR3 is TGCGCCAGCAGCAGCGGGACTAGCGGGAGTTTATTCCGGGATACGCAGTATTTT. Amino acid sequence: CASSSGTSGSLFRDTQYF. Together with reference TRBV5-1 and TRBJ2-3, the CDR3 gives the full variable domain: KAGVTQTPRYLIKTRGQQVTLSCSPISGHRSVSWYQQTPGQGLQFLFEYFSETQRNKGNFPGRFSGRQFSNSRSEMNVSTLELGDSALYLCASSSGTSGSLFRDTQYFGPGTRLTVL.

This chain uses TRBV7-8 with TRBJ1-2; D may be TRBD1 (6 bases). V was trimmed by 5 bases and J by 2 bases, leaving 18 bases between them. The length of the CDR3 is 16 residues. In germline, CDR1 is SGHVS, CDR2 FQNEAQ. CDR3 residues: CASSETTGSANYGYTF. CDR3 coding DNA: TGTGCCAGCAGCGAAACGACAGGTTCCGCCAACTATGGCTACACCTTC.

This clone came up once. The chain is built from TRBV19 and TRBJ1-4, with 12 bases lining up with TRBD1. J lost 4 bases, V lost 6 bases, and 6 bases had no gene match. Germline assignment: CDR1 LNHDA and CDR2 SQIVND (reference sequence). The CDR3 is 16 residues long. CDR3 sequence (DNA): TGTGCCAGTAGCGGGACAGGGGGCGCCGGTAATGAAAAACTGTTTTTT. This sequence encodes CASSGTGGAGNEKLFF.

CDR3 amino acids: CASSVRTGYYEQYF. The CDR3 region has the DNA TGTGCCAGCAGCGTAAGGACAGGGTACTACGAGCAGTACTTC. This chain links TRBV7-8 with TRBJ2-7; the match to TRBD1 covers 8 bases. Trimming at V came to 5 bases and at J to 3 bases, leaving 6 bases not matched to a gene. The CDR3 extends over 14 amino acids. Per the germline V gene, CDR1 is SGHVS and CDR2 is FQNEAQ.

The chain links TRBV4-2 to TRBJ2-1; the D gene is possibly TRBD2 (6 bases). The V end was cut by 3 bases, the J end by 0 bases, with 18 bases between. The CDR3 covers 18 residues. Germline CDR1 reads LGHNA; CDR2 reads YNFKEQ. CDR3 sequence reads: CASSQPSGGMSSYNEQFF. The CDR3 DNA sequence: TGTGCCAGCAGCCAGCCTAGTGGGGGGATGAGCTCCTACAATGAGCAGTTCTTC.

This chain links TRBV15 with TRBJ2-7; possible D gene TRBD1, 6 bases. V lost 0 bases to trimming and J lost 3 bases, with 12 bases between them. Germline V gives CDR1 LNHNV, CDR2 YYDKDF (reference sequence). This CDR3 comprises 15 residues. The CDR3: CATSRDRDTVYEQYF. CDR3 bases: TGTGCCACCAGCAGAGACCGGGACACCGTCTACGAGCAGTACTTC.

The table lists this clone with a few counts. This chain links TRBV2 with TRBJ1-2; D ambiguous. The CDR3 is 13 residues long. V was shortened by 4 bases and J by 6 bases, with 12 bases between the two germline ends. CDR1 and CDR2 from the germline V gene are SNHLY and FYNNEI. DNA for the CDR3: TGTGCCAGCAGTGTTGAGGGCGGGGATGGCTACACCTTC. Its protein is CASSVEGGDGYTF.

This clone has a handful of counts. The genes are TRBV4-2 and TRBJ2-2; TRBD2 matches at 7 bases. The CDR3 is made up of 17 amino acids. After removal of 0 bases from V and 4 bases from J, the junction contained 8 bases not matched to a gene. Germline assignment: CDR1 LGHNA and CDR2 YNFKEQ. The DNA for the CDR3 is TGTGCCAGCAGCCAAGAAGGGCCAGCGGGGACCACCGGGGAGCTGTTTTTT. This sequence encodes CASSQEGPAGTTGELFF.

The CDR3 region has the DNA TGTGCCAGCTCACAGGACAGAGCCTATGGCTACACCTTC. This gives the protein CASSQDRAYGYTF. The genes are TRBV18 and TRBJ1-2; D is perhaps TRBD1 (6 bases). This CDR3 contains 13 residues. Germline CDR1 is KGHSH and CDR2 is LQKENI. V gave up 4 bases and J gave up 4 bases, with 10 bases separating them.

The chain employs TRBV18 and TRBJ2-3, with 8 nucleotides matching TRBD2. J lost 0 bases, V lost 2 bases, and 4 bases had no gene match. The germline CDR1 and CDR2 sequences are KGHSH and LQKENI. CDR3 length: 16 residues. For the CDR3, the DNA is TGTGCCAGCTCACCAAAGTTAGCGGGAAGCACAGATACGCAGTATTTT. Its protein is CASSPKLAGSTDTQYF.

This clone was detected only once. For the CDR3, the DNA is TGTGCCAGCAGCTTAGCGCGCACCTCCTACGAGCAGTACTTC. Amino acids: CASSLARTSYEQYF. The rearrangement uses TRBV7-2 and TRBJ2-7; D gene uncertain. V gave up 0 bases and J gave up 0 bases, with 6 bases separating them. Germline V gene data show CDR1 as SGHTA and CDR2 as FQGNSA. CDR3 length: 14 residues.